The present T cell receptor (beta chain) was sequenced within a study of blood T cells in healthy people across ages (dated by TCRdb to the mid-2010s). At the level of the whole study: In model experiments, template switching captured about one uniquely barcoded TCR beta cDNA molecule for every two T cells. To track age-related changes in TCR beta repertoire diversity, the study relied on deep sequencing normalized with unique cDNA molecular identifiers. The donors were split into four age groups: young (average 16 years), middle-aged (about 40), aged (approximately 60) and long-lived (roughly 77). To avoid experimental bias, donors of different ages were randomly spread across the sequencing lanes. The study analyzed two additional independent replicas of 1 million unique cDNA reads from the same blood draw for two donors, one aged 18 to 29 and one aged 80 or older.

This clonotype has a handful of counts. Its antigen is not yet known. No base quality values were provided; no much bigger clone lies one nucleotide off. Study-wide findings and limitations: Since profiling was done on bulk unsorted PBMCs, naive and antigen-experienced compartments could not be conclusively compared. Compared with the aged group, the long-lived group had more naive CD4+ T cells, fewer expanded clones and increased TCR diversity, a pattern suggesting age selection. The CMV infection status of donors was not known, potentially confounding age-related changes in expanded clonotypes. Observed TCR beta diversity per million T cells fell roughly linearly with age, and a significant reduction was already apparent by age around 40. There was a strong correlation between observed TCR beta diversity and the percentage of naive T cells measured by flow cytometry. Estimates of total diversity based on one million sequenced T cells were considered lower bounds and underestimates.

Library preparation used 5' RACE. The instrument given in TCRdb is Illumina HiSeq 2500. A second PCR of roughly 7 to 11 cycles was run with a J-beta primer mix and a sample-barcoded 5' primer. A template-switch 5' adaptor carrying 12 random nucleotides introduced a unique molecular identifier onto each TCR beta cDNA molecule. Each sample yielded at least 2.5 million CDR3-containing paired-end reads. The Mint cDNA synthesis kit, primed by a TRBC-specific oligonucleotide, was used to synthesize first-strand cDNA from all RNA. Following uracil-DNA glycosylase treatment, a first 18-cycle PCR with universal primers M1SS and BC2_uni_R was performed on all cDNA. The original pipeline was this. Normalization of each sample was performed by random selection of 1 million high-quality reads, each carrying a distinct molecular identifier. Reads with shared molecular identifiers were discarded instead of being binned into consensus sequences. CDR3 identification, clonotype clustering and error correction used MiTCR with a Q25 quality threshold and the strictest error-elimination algorithm. A nonparametric unseen species model using Euler transformation provided a lower-bound estimate of total TCR beta diversity. TCRdb trimmed the raw reads at Q25, called clones with MiXCR and kept productive beta chains. Each CDR3 protein gets just one entry, which takes the most common genes and DNA from the rows behind it. TCRdb's processing, not the authors' own work, is the source of the V and J calls. This sample lists around 1.5 million distinct CDR3 sequences; 40% to 50% were detected once. The ten largest clones capture 7.9% of the sample.

The roughly 39 donors, aged roughly 6 to 90 years, were systemically healthy Caucasian individuals from Russia. Each donor gave approximately 10 milliliters of peripheral blood, collected into EDTA-treated Vacutainer tubes. Ficoll-Paque density-gradient centrifugation was used to isolate PBMCs, with at least 6.5 million per sample. Trizol reagent was used to extract total RNA from PBMCs, with at least 6 micrograms per sample. For every donor, flow cytometry on a PBMC aliquot measured the percentage of naive CD45RAhigh/CD27high T cells. The sequence derives from a woman between 18 and 30 years old in good health. The sample comprised blood.

The DNA sequence is TGTGCCAGCAGCTCGGCAAAAACTAATCAGCCCCAGCATTTT. Its protein reads: CASSSAKTNQPQHF. The V gene is TRBV7-9 and the J gene is TRBJ1-5; there is no confident call for the D gene. Trimming takes 4 bases from V and 4 bases from J, and the germline ends sit 11 bases apart. Inclusive of the bounding cysteine and phenylalanine, the CDR3 is 14 residues long. Left in the record is the CDR3 DNA by itself, 42 bases read in frame from the first base. CDR1 and CDR2 were assigned from the germline V gene (reference sequence) as SEHNR and FQNEAQ. Outside the CDR3, residues come from the reference TRBV7-9 and TRBJ1-5 proteins, so the full variable domain is: DTGVSQNPRHKITKRGQNVTFRCDPISEHNRLYWYRQTLGQGPEFLTYFQNEAQLEKSRLLSDRFSAERPKGSFSTLEIQRTEQGDSAMYLCASSSAKTNQPQHFGDGTRLSIL.